This record covers a single T cell receptor beta chain. Its target is unknown. This record belongs to a study of T cell responses to AZD1222 COVID-19 vaccine. Study-wide results and caveats: Only a handful of AZD1222 recipients, more than 5 in all, had baseline seropositivity. Researchers took repertoire samples only after the peak T cell response had come. Spike was spanned by vaccine-associated CD4 TCRs, which were dominant at 160-218 and 743-854. Donors in the cohort were predominantly white British and more often female, and clonal diversity was possibly underestimated.

Trimming shortened V by 11 bases and J by 2 bases, and 13 bases separated the two germline ends. The germline V gene has CDR1 MDHEN and CDR2 SYDVKM. The CDR3 runs 12 residues. Here immunoSEQ multiplex PCR was the method, and the copy in TCRdb shows in-frame clones only, minus some. Of 90,000 to 150,000 clones listed, 80% to 90% are singletons. Material: peripheral blood, obtained on day 0 of AZD1222 vaccination. The J gene is TRBJ2-7, the V gene TRBV28; D is perhaps TRBD2 (5 bases). This sequence was found in an adult in good health. This CDR3 reads CAGGDGAYEQYF. In DNA, the CDR3 is TGTGCCGGAGGAGACGGAGCCTACGAGCAGTACTTC.